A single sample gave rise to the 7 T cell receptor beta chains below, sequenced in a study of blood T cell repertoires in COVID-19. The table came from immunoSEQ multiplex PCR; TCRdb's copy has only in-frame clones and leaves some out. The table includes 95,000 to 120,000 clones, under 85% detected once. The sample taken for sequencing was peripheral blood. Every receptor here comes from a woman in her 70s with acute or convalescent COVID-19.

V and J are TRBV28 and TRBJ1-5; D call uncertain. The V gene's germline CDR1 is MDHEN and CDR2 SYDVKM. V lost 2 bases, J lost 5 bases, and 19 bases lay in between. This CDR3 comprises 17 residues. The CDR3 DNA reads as TGTGCCAGCAGTTTAGCCTCCCTTTATAAGAGGGATCAGCCCCAGCATTTT. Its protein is CASSLASLYKRDQPQHF.

This CDR3 is CASTALQGLDTEAFF. In DNA form, the CDR3 reads TGTGCCAGCACGGCCTTACAGGGTTTAGACACTGAAGCTTTCTTT. J is TRBJ1-1 and V is TRBV2; the D gene is possibly TRBD1 (6 bases). The germline V gene has CDR1 SNHLY and CDR2 FYNNEI. This CDR3 spans 15 amino acids. Trimming shortened V by 7 bases and J by 3 bases, and 18 bases separated the two germline ends.

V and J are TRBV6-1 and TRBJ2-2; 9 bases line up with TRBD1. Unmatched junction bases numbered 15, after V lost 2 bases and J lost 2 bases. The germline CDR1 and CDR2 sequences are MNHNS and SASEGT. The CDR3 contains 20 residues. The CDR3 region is CASSESVGTGLVGNTGELFF. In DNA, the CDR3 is TGTGCCAGCAGTGAATCGGTCGGGACAGGGTTAGTGGGAAACACCGGGGAGCTGTTTTTT.

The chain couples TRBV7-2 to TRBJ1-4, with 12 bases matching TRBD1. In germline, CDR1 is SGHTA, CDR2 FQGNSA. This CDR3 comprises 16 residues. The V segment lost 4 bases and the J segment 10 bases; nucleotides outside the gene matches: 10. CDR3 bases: TGTGCCAGCAGCTCAAAACTGGGGACAGGGGGCGGAAAACTGTTTTTT. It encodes CASSSKLGTGGGKLFF.

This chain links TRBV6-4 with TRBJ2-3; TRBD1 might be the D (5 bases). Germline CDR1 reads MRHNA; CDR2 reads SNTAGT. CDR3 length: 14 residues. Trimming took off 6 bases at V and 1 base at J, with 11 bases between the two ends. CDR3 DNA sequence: TGTGCCAGCAGCAGGGATAAAGGCACAGATACGCAGTATTTT. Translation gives CASSRDKGTDTQYF.

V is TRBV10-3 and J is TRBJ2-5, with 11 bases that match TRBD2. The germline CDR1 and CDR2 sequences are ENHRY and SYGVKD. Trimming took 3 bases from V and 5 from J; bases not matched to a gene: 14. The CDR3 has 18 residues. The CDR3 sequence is CAISDGMGSGRAWETQYF. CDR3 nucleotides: TGTGCCATCAGTGATGGTATGGGTAGCGGGAGGGCCTGGGAGACCCAGTACTTC.

The CDR3 is CASSVGTSRETQYF. The CDR3 DNA follows: TGTGCCAGCAGCGTAGGCACTAGCAGAGAGACCCAGTACTTC. J is TRBJ2-5 and V is TRBV9, with D possibly TRBD2 on 6 matching bases. The germline V gene has CDR1 SGDLS and CDR2 YYNGEE. V was clipped by 0 bases and J by 4 bases, with 10 bases between them. This CDR3 has 14 amino acids. The variable domain in full, completed from reference TRBV9 and TRBJ2-5, reads DSGVTQTPKHLITATGQRVTLRCSPRSGDLSVYWYQQSLDQGLQFLIQYYNGEERAKGNILERFSAQQFPDLHSELNLSSLELGDSALYFCASSVGTSRETQYFGPGTRLLVL.